This T cell receptor (beta chain) was identified in a study of cytomegalovirus exposure and HLA in healthy donors. This clone was detected only once. What it binds is unknown. 13 Jbeta primers and 60 Vbeta primers were used for the PCR. Original methodology: The count from a later analysis was some 83 million unique TCR beta chains, roughly 11 million of them shared. TCRdb's table, derived via immunoSEQ multiplex PCR, lists solely in-frame clones and lacks some. Clone size and the V and J calls come from that table; the DNA yielded D and trimming. Altogether approximately 240,000 clones are present, around 80% being singletons, with the ten largest covering roughly 5%. Regarding the study as a whole: From TCR beta sequences, most subjects' HLA-A and HLA-B alleles were reportedly predicted accurately. Associated with cytomegalovirus, according to the listing, were 150 to 200 TCR beta chains. Across HLA loci, a later analysis found differing TCR association rates, with DRB1 most and HLA-C fewest.

The CDR3 is 13 amino acids. J gave up 7 bases and V 4 bases, and 6 bases lay outside the gene matches. Germline-derived CDR1 and CDR2 are SGHTA and FQGNSA. V gene TRBV7-2 combines with J gene TRBJ1-2; 7 bases line up with TRBD1. This sequence originates from a middle-aged woman in good health and CMV-seropositive. What was sequenced was PBMCs. CDR3 nucleotide sequence: TGTGCCAGCAGCTCCCAGGGGGTCGCTGGCTACACCTTC. This sequence encodes CASSSQGVAGYTF. Full variable domain (remainder filled in from reference TRBV7-2 and TRBJ1-2): GAGVSQSPSNKVTEKGKDVELRCDPISGHTALYWYRQSLGQGLEFLIYFQGNSAPDKSGLPSDRFSAERTGGSVSTLTIQRTQQEDSAVYLCASSSQGVAGYTFGSGTRLTVV.